This is a list of T cell receptor beta chains from one sample in a study of T cells after yellow fever vaccination. TCRdb re-analysed the 5' RACE reads in MiXCR, keeping a single row per CDR3 protein. The table records 200,000 to 300,000 distinct CDR3 sequences, about 3.9% of them present only once. The material sequenced was PBMCs, taken 15 days after the yellow fever booster vaccination. Receptors originate from a man aged 18 to 29 who received the YFV17D yellow fever vaccine. CDR3s include the opening cysteine and the closing phenylalanine or tryptophan. The D gene is left open where the match is weak. Sizes are listed as once, few, many, or a class for an expanded clone.

cdr3_length	clone_size	d_call	v_call	j_call	cdr3_aa	cdr3_nt
14	many	NA	TRBV12-3/TRBV12-4	TRBJ1-5	CASSPGLRDQPQHF	TGTGCCAGCAGTCCGGGATTACGGGATCAGCCCCAGCATTTT
14	many	TRBD2	TRBV20-1	TRBJ2-1	CSAERASGRPEQFF	TGCAGTGCCGAACGGGCTAGCGGGAGACCCGAGCAGTTCTTC
14	many	TRBD2	TRBV30	TRBJ2-7	CAWENSGGFYEQYF	TGTGCCTGGGAGAATAGCGGGGGCTTTTACGAGCAGTACTTC
13	many	NA	TRBV3-1	TRBJ1-1	CASSQFSRTEAFF	TGTGCCAGCAGCCAATTTAGCAGAACTGAAGCTTTCTTT
16	many	NA	TRBV4-3	TRBJ1-1	CASSQDVGTANTEAFF	TGCGCCAGCAGCCAAGATGTGGGGACGGCGAACACTGAAGCTTTCTTT
17	many	NA	TRBV7-2	TRBJ1-6	CASSSTVESSYNSPLHF	TGTGCCAGCAGCTCAACAGTAGAAAGCTCCTATAATTCACCCCTCCACTTT
16	many	TRBD2	TRBV6-5	TRBJ2-3	CASSYLAGGTTDTQYF	TGTGCCAGCAGTTACCTTGCGGGGGGGACCACAGATACGCAGTATTTT
15	many	TRBD2	TRBV3-1	TRBJ2-1	CASSQDWASGGTQFF	TGTGCCAGCAGCCAAGATTGGGCTAGCGGGGGTACGCAGTTCTTC
16	many	NA	TRBV5-1	TRBJ2-5	CASSLSGTGLQETQYF	TGCGCCAGCAGCTTGTCCGGCACAGGGCTTCAAGAGACCCAGTACTTC
12	many	NA	TRBV29-1	TRBJ1-3	CSVAEAGNTIYF	TGCAGCGTTGCCGAGGCGGGAAACACCATATATTTT
16	many	NA	TRBV5-1	TRBJ2-1	CASSLLGRTRTDEQFF	TGCGCCAGCAGCTTGCTAGGCAGGACACGGACGGATGAGCAGTTCTTC
14	many	NA	TRBV10-3	TRBJ2-5	CAIRSGRGKETQYF	TGTGCCATCAGATCTGGACGGGGAAAAGAGACCCAGTACTTC
12	few	TRBD1	TRBV20-1	TRBJ2-2	CSARGWVGELFF	TGCAGTGCCAGGGGGTGGGTCGGGGAGCTGTTTTTT
15	many	NA	TRBV18	TRBJ2-4	CASSPESRAKNIQYF	TGTGCCAGCTCACCGGAGAGTAGGGCCAAAAACATTCAGTACTTC
17	many	TRBD2	TRBV12-3/TRBV12-4	TRBJ2-1	CASSLAKGLAGANEQFF	TGTGCCAGCAGTTTAGCGAAGGGACTAGCGGGGGCTAATGAGCAGTTCTTC
13	many	NA	TRBV6-6	TRBJ2-3	CASRYFSTDTQYF	TGTGCCAGCAGGTATTTCAGCACAGATACGCAGTATTTT
15	few	NA	TRBV19	TRBJ1-2	CASSIDHAKDYGYTF	TGTGCCAGTAGTATAGATCATGCGAAGGACTATGGCTACACCTTC
16	many	TRBD2	TRBV4-2	TRBJ2-3	CASSSRLAGGEDTQYF	TGTGCCAGCAGCTCACGACTAGCGGGAGGTGAAGATACGCAGTATTTT
14	many	NA	TRBV20-1	TRBJ1-4	CSASGIPTNEKLFF	TGCAGTGCGAGTGGTATCCCAACTAATGAAAAACTGTTTTTT
16	many	TRBD2	TRBV7-3	TRBJ2-3	CASSPGTSRDTDTQYF	TGTGCCAGCAGCCCCGGGACTAGCAGAGACACAGATACGCAGTATTTT
20	many	TRBD1	TRBV12-3/TRBV12-4	TRBJ2-1	CASSPSDRGLKFWSYNEQFF	TGTGCCAGCAGTCCGTCGGACAGGGGGCTTAAATTTTGGTCCTACAATGAGCAGTTCTTC